A selection of T cell receptor beta chains follows, all from one sample in a study of human T cells and chemical hapten exposure. One entry per CDR3 protein, called by TCRdb with MiXCR from the RACE reads. The sample holds around 250,000 distinct CDR3 sequences, about 8.1% seen once. The sample consisted of whole blood, taken in connection with sensitization to the hapten diphenylcyclopropenone (DPC). The receptors were gathered from a woman in her thirties or forties with alopecia areata. Some clones in this sample may be carry-over from other donors' samples. The CDR3 runs from the conserved cysteine through the conserved F or W. A D gene is named only where the DNA matches it firmly. Rows give clone size only sometimes, using once, few, many, or a class for an expanded clone.

clone_size,v_call,j_call,d_call,cdr3_aa,cdr3_nt
few,TRBV12-3/TRBV12-4,TRBJ1-3,-,CASSFSGASSGNTIYF,TGTGCCAGCAGTTTTTCAGGGGCGAGCTCTGGAAACACCATATATTTT
few,TRBV5-6,TRBJ2-7,TRBD1,CASSLAPGQGAKEQYF,TGTGCCAGCAGCTTGGCTCCGGGACAGGGGGCGAAAGAGCAGTACTTC
-,TRBV7-3,TRBJ1-3,-,CASSLGPYSGNTIYF,TGTGCCAGCAGCTTGGGGCCGTACTCTGGAAACACCATATATTTT
-,TRBV28,TRBJ2-1,-,CASSLPRLARDEQFF,TGTGCCAGCAGCCTACCGAGGCTAGCAAGAGATGAGCAGTTCTTC
-,TRBV5-1,TRBJ2-7,TRBD2,CASSSGLAGAMGYF,TGCGCCAGCAGCTCGGGACTAGCGGGAGCCATGGGGTACTTC
few,TRBV7-2,TRBJ2-4,-,CASSPSSLPNIQYF,TGTGCCAGCAGCCCCTCATCGCTCCCAAACATTCAGTACTTC
-,TRBV25-1,TRBJ2-2,-,CASSDRTGELFF,TGTGCCAGCAGTGATAGGACCGGGGAGCTGTTTTTT
many,TRBV7-2,TRBJ1-2,TRBD1,CASSSPGQVPYGYTF,TGTGCCAGCAGCTCTCCGGGACAGGTCCCCTATGGCTACACCTTC
many,TRBV7-9,TRBJ1-5,-,CASSLSGDQPQHF,TGTGCCAGCAGCTTATCAGGGGATCAGCCCCAGCATTTT
many,TRBV4-2,TRBJ2-5,-,CASSQDLAFQETQYF,TGTGCCAGCAGCCAAGATCTAGCGTTCCAAGAGACCCAGTACTTC
few,TRBV5-1,TRBJ2-3,-,CASSSGTLRGTDTQYF,TGCGCCAGCAGCTCCGGGACCCTGCGGGGAACAGATACGCAGTATTTT
many,TRBV20-1,TRBJ2-7,TRBD2,CSARVRGGAYEQYF,TGCAGTGCTAGAGTTCGGGGAGGGGCCTACGAGCAGTACTTC
few,TRBV28,TRBJ2-7,TRBD1,CASSPGQDHREQYF,TGTGCCAGCAGTCCAGGACAGGATCATAGGGAGCAGTACTTC
few,TRBV29-1,TRBJ2-6,-,CSAGVSGANVLTF,TGCAGCGCAGGGGTCTCTGGGGCCAACGTCCTGACTTTC
many,TRBV7-9,TRBJ2-7,-,CASSLSEASYEQYF,TGTGCCAGCAGCTTAAGTGAGGCCTCCTACGAGCAGTACTTC
many,TRBV9,TRBJ2-1,TRBD2,CASSVGPSGTNNEQFF,TGTGCCAGCAGCGTAGGGCCTAGCGGAACGAACAATGAGCAGTTCTTC
-,TRBV7-2,TRBJ2-3,TRBD2,CASSLGLAGGSTDTQYF,TGTGCCAGCAGCTTGGGACTAGCGGGAGGCAGTACAGATACGCAGTATTTT
few,TRBV25-1,TRBJ1-1,TRBD1,CASTGQTNTEAFF,TGTGCCAGCACGGGACAGACGAACACTGAAGCTTTCTTT
few,TRBV9,TRBJ2-7,-,CASSVGASGLYEQYF,TGTGCCAGCAGCGTAGGGGCGAGCGGACTCTACGAGCAGTACTTC
many,TRBV12-3/TRBV12-4,TRBJ2-1,-,CASSFGPDNEQFF,TGTGCCAGCAGTTTCGGACCTGACAATGAGCAGTTCTTC
-,TRBV3-2,TRBJ2-2,-,CASSQRWTLRGELFF,TGTGCCAGCAGCCAGCGATGGACTCTTAGGGGGGAGCTGTTTTTT
few,TRBV27,TRBJ2-5,TRBD1,CASSRYRGQETQYF,TGTGCCAGCAGTAGATACAGGGGGCAAGAGACCCAGTACTTC
few,TRBV4-2,TRBJ1-1,-,CASSQVTGSNTEAFF,TGTGCCAGCAGCCAAGTTACGGGTTCGAACACTGAAGCTTTCTTT
many,TRBV5-1,TRBJ2-6,TRBD2,CASSLEREGRGANVLTF,TGCGCCAGCAGCTTGGAGCGGGAGGGCCGTGGGGCCAACGTCCTGACTTTC
-,TRBV5-5,TRBJ2-5,-,CASSLALGRQETQYF,TGTGCCAGCAGCTTGGCGCTAGGGCGCCAAGAGACCCAGTACTTC
-,TRBV27,TRBJ2-7,-,CASSLGHAYEQYF,TGTGCCAGCAGTTTAGGACACGCCTACGAGCAGTACTTC
-,TRBV7-6,TRBJ2-7,-,CASSPRPGGTYEQYF,TGTGCCAGCAGCCCCCGTCCAGGCGGAACCTACGAGCAGTACTTC
-,TRBV12-3/TRBV12-4,TRBJ2-2,TRBD2,CASSLRSSGSFGELFF,TGTGCCAGCAGTTTGAGATCCAGCGGGAGTTTCGGGGAGCTGTTTTTT
few,TRBV12-3/TRBV12-4,TRBJ1-2,TRBD1,CASSHLGGQGGYGYTF,TGTGCCAGCAGTCACCTCGGGGGACAGGGAGGGTATGGCTACACCTTC
-,TRBV9,TRBJ2-2,-,CASSVGVSGAGELFF,TGTGCCAGCAGCGTAGGGGTGTCAGGGGCCGGGGAGCTGTTTTTT
-,TRBV2,TRBJ1-6,-,CASRLDSSYNSPLHF,TGTGCCAGCAGGTTGGACAGCTCCTATAATTCACCCCTCCACTTT
-,TRBV29-1,TRBJ2-3,-,CSVEAQWADTQYF,TGCAGCGTTGAAGCTCAATGGGCAGATACGCAGTATTTT
many,TRBV6-2/TRBV6-3,TRBJ2-1,-,CASNGVGEQFF,TGTGCCAGTAACGGAGTTGGTGAGCAGTTCTTC
-,TRBV12-3/TRBV12-4,TRBJ2-1,-,CASSLRGLFYEQFF,TGTGCCAGCAGTTTGCGGGGGCTATTCTATGAGCAGTTCTTC
few,TRBV20-1,TRBJ2-3,TRBD2,CSASGLAGLRATQYF,TGCAGTGCGTCCGGACTAGCGGGACTCAGGGCTACGCAGTATTTT
-,TRBV12-3/TRBV12-4,TRBJ1-3,TRBD1,CASTMTGASGNTIYF,TGTGCCAGCACGATGACAGGGGCTTCTGGAAACACCATATATTTT
few,TRBV9,TRBJ2-3,TRBD2,CASSRRVREPTDTQYF,TGTGCCAGCAGCCGAAGAGTGCGGGAGCCCACAGATACGCAGTATTTT
-,TRBV7-2,TRBJ2-1,-,CASSTRLSGSDEQFF,TGTGCCAGCAGCACCCGACTGAGCGGTAGCGATGAGCAGTTCTTC
few,TRBV6-1,TRBJ1-3,TRBD1,CASSDRTGGGRNTIYF,TGTGCCAGCAGTGACCGGACAGGGGGCGGACGAAACACCATATATTTT
-,TRBV6-5,TRBJ1-1,-,CASSYSRSNTEAFF,TGTGCCAGCAGTTACTCCCGATCAAACACTGAAGCTTTCTTT
many,TRBV28,TRBJ2-3,-,CASSFRRGLTDTQYF,TGTGCCAGCAGTTTCCGCAGGGGCCTCACAGATACGCAGTATTTT
-,TRBV29-1,TRBJ1-1,-,CSGVLNTEAFF,TGCAGCGGAGTTTTGAACACTGAAGCTTTCTTT
many,TRBV18,TRBJ2-7,TRBD2,CASSPLGTSGSYEQYF,TGTGCCAGCTCACCGCTCGGGACTAGCGGCTCCTACGAGCAGTACTTC
few,TRBV6-5,TRBJ1-2,-,CATRRDARGYGYTF,TGTGCCACCCGCCGGGACGCCCGAGGGTATGGCTACACCTTC
many,TRBV5-6,TRBJ2-5,TRBD2,CASSPAWGGETQYF,TGTGCCAGCAGCCCGGCCTGGGGAGGGGAGACCCAGTACTTC
few,TRBV28,TRBJ2-3,-,CASSFPSPDTQYF,TGTGCCAGCAGTTTCCCTAGCCCAGATACGCAGTATTTT
-,TRBV5-5,TRBJ1-5,-,CASSLLPGAAQPQHF,TGTGCCAGCAGCTTATTGCCAGGGGCGGCCCAGCCCCAGCATTTT
few,TRBV20-1,TRBJ2-1,TRBD2,CSARAVGSGMSSYNEQFF,TGCAGTGCTAGAGCGGTGGGTAGCGGGATGAGCTCCTACAATGAGCAGTTCTTC
few,TRBV12-3/TRBV12-4,TRBJ2-7,TRBD2,CASSQLAAYEQYF,TGTGCCAGCAGTCAACTAGCGGCCTACGAGCAGTACTTC
-,TRBV25-1,TRBJ2-4,-,CASSELGTRAKNIQYF,TGTGCCAGCAGTGAATTGGGGACAAGAGCCAAAAACATTCAGTACTTC
-,TRBV6-5,TRBJ2-3,-,CASSYSTPGTDTQYF,TGTGCCAGCAGTTACTCGACCCCAGGCACAGATACGCAGTATTTT
many,TRBV20-1,TRBJ2-1,-,CSAQYNEQFF,TGCAGTGCTCAGTACAATGAGCAGTTCTTC
-,TRBV12-3/TRBV12-4,TRBJ2-3,-,CASSLLLTDTQYF,TGTGCCAGCAGTTTACTCCTCACAGATACGCAGTATTTT
few,TRBV6-5,TRBJ2-5,-,CASSPTGPTNRETQYF,TGTGCCAGCAGTCCCACCGGACCCACGAATAGGGAGACCCAGTACTTC
-,TRBV7-9,TRBJ2-7,-,CASSSQKGGYEQYF,TGTGCCAGCAGCTCTCAAAAGGGGGGCTACGAGCAGTACTTC
-,TRBV4-1,TRBJ2-7,-,CASSQSPDSGLYEQYF,TGCGCCAGCAGCCAATCTCCCGACAGTGGATTGTACGAGCAGTACTTC
-,TRBV11-3,TRBJ2-1,TRBD2,CASSRSGYEQFF,TGTGCCAGCAGTCGTAGCGGGTATGAGCAGTTCTTC
few,TRBV2,TRBJ2-3,TRBD2,CASMLDLSSAGGSSDTQYF,TGTGCCAGCATGTTAGATCTGTCCTCGGCGGGAGGGAGTTCGGATACGCAGTATTTT